This T cell receptor beta chain was identified in a study of beta chain features in type 1 diabetes. Notes on the study in general: The cDNA sequencing approach could over-represent high-TCR-expressing cells. In type 1 diabetes patients, VDJ junctions had fewer insertions; deletions at these junctions were more frequent. Type 1 diabetes patients had moderately but significantly shorter TCRB CDR3s in all four CD4+ subsets.

There are a few counts of this clone. Antigen unknown. Every isolated RNA sample was fully reverse transcribed, so sequencing captured expressed TCRB transcripts. Assay: immunoSEQ multiplex PCR; the TCRdb copy retains only in-frame clones and omits some. The sample lists 600,000 to 700,000 clones; 13% were seen once. Blood was drawn once from each donor into heparinised tubes. The draws averaged about 0.12 L. Researchers reported sorting CD4+ naive, central memory, regulatory and stem cell-like memory cells via CD45RO/CCR7/CD25/CD127/CD95/CD27. This clonotype was sampled from a man aged 18 to 29 with type 1 diabetes. The sequenced sample was naive CD4+ T cells from blood.

CDR3 residues: CASSVRGSDEQYF. CDR3 sequence (DNA): TGCGCCAGCAGTGTAAGGGGTAGCGACGAGCAGTACTTC. This chain joins TRBV10-1 and TRBJ2-7, with D possibly being TRBD1 or TRBD2 (5 bases each). Trimming took 4 bases from V and 5 from J, leaving 12 bases between them. Germline assignment: CDR1 WNHNN and CDR2 SYGVQD (reference sequence). The CDR3 extends over 13 amino acids.